One sample yielded the 2 T cell receptor beta chains listed below, sequenced in a study of cytomegalovirus exposure and HLA in healthy donors. The PCR was carried out with 60 Vbeta primers and 13 Jbeta primers. Libraries were prepared by immunoSEQ multiplex PCR; TCRdb keeps only in-frame clonotypes and omits some of them. Here the sample spans 100,000 to 150,000 clones, 80% to 85% being singletons. Material for sequencing was PBMCs. These receptors all stem from a boy aged 5-17 years in good health and CMV-seronegative.

The J gene is TRBJ2-1, the V gene TRBV5-6, with 7 bases fitting TRBD2. In germline, CDR1 is SGHDT, CDR2 YYEEEE. The CDR3 sequence is 15 residues long. The trim removed 6 bases at V and 3 bases at J, leaving 9 bases unmatched. The CDR3 is CASIGERDFYNEQFF. The CDR3 DNA is TGTGCCAGCATAGGGGAGCGGGACTTCTACAATGAGCAGTTCTTC.

The chain carries TRBV10-3 and TRBJ2-3; possible D gene TRBD1, 5 bases. Trimming took off 0 bases at V and 6 bases at J, with 16 bases between the two ends. This CDR3 spans 16 amino acids. Germline values: CDR1 ENHRY, CDR2 SYGVKD. The CDR3 sequence: CAISESGQGRLDTQYF. CDR3 in DNA: TGTGCCATCAGTGAGTCGGGCCAGGGCCGACTTGATACGCAGTATTTT.